Shown below are 9 T cell receptor beta chains from a single sample sequenced in a study of fetal regulatory T cell absence and autoimmunity. The repertoire was sequenced with immunoSEQ multiplex PCR; TCRdb's copy has only in-frame clones and lacks some. The sample lists approximately 49,000 clones, roughly 80% occurring once. Sequenced sample: cord blood. These receptors were collected from a newborn boy with IPEX syndrome.

The chain has TRBV30 and TRBJ1-2; D may be TRBD1 (5 bases). This CDR3 has 14 amino acids. Germline loops: CDR1 GTSNPN, CDR2 SVGIG (reference sequence). V dropped 2 bases and J dropped 7 bases, with 17 bases sitting between them. The CDR3 loop reads CAWSTRRREGGYTF. CDR3 sequence (DNA): TGTGCCTGGAGTACCCGGCGCAGGGAGGGTGGCTACACCTTC.

The chain is built from TRBV6-5 and TRBJ1-1, with TRBD1 matching 8 bases. J was trimmed by 1 base and V by 5 bases; bases with no gene match: 6. Germline V gene sequence: CDR1 MNHEY, CDR2 SVGAGI. The CDR3 is 15 residues long. CDR3 region: CASSTRTGKNTEAFF. CDR3 DNA sequence: TGTGCCAGCAGTACCCGGACAGGGAAGAACACTGAAGCTTTCTTT.

This clone appeared a few times. V and J are TRBV2 and TRBJ2-7, with 8 bases matching TRBD2. V was pared by 8 bases and J by 4 bases, with 10 bases of the junction left unmatched. The CDR3 runs 14 residues. Germline values: CDR1 SNHLY, CDR2 FYNNEI. The CDR3 nucleotides read TGTGCCAGCGAACCGGGACTAGTTGCGTACGAGCAGTACTTC. The encoded protein is CASEPGLVAYEQYF.

The chain employs TRBV6-4 and TRBJ2-7; the D is unclear. The CDR3 is made up of 17 amino acids. Germline loops: CDR1 MRHNA, CDR2 SNTAGT. V gave up 0 bases and J gave up 3 bases, with 18 bases separating them. This CDR3 is CASSDSNAGPLYYEQYF. Written as DNA, the CDR3 is TGTGCCAGCAGTGACTCGAATGCAGGCCCCCTATACTACGAGCAGTACTTC.

The J gene is TRBJ2-3, the V gene TRBV10-3; 10 bases are shared with TRBD2. The CDR3 sequence is 16 residues long. The germline V gene has CDR1 ENHRY and CDR2 SYGVKD. With V trimmed by 10 bases and J by 3 bases, 13 bases remained unmatched. CDR3 protein: CATFGSGGGDTDTQYF. Here the CDR3 DNA reads TGTGCCACCTTCGGGAGCGGGGGGGGAGATACAGATACGCAGTATTTT.

This rearrangement joins TRBV27 to TRBJ2-3; 15 nucleotides agree with TRBD2. Germline loops: CDR1 MNHEY, CDR2 SMNVEV (reference sequence). The ends lost 6 bases at V and 2 bases at J; junction bases unmatched: 9. CDR3 size: 18 residues. CDR3 sequence: CASSPGLAGGPVTDTQYF. The CDR3 DNA reads TGTGCCAGCAGCCCCGGACTAGCGGGAGGGCCGGTCACAGATACGCAGTATTTT.

V and J are TRBV6-6 and TRBJ2-3; 7 positions agree with TRBD2. Germline V gives CDR1 MNHNY, CDR2 SVGAGI (reference sequence). Trimming took 4 bases from V and 1 from J; bases not matched to a gene: 8. This CDR3 has 16 amino acids. CDR3 nucleotides: TGTGCCAGCAGTTCTTCTCGCGGGGGTGGCACAGATACGCAGTATTTT. Protein sequence: CASSSSRGGGTDTQYF.

The V and J genes are TRBV19 and TRBJ2-7, with 7 bases fitting TRBD1. V gave up 5 bases and J gave up 3 bases; unmatched junction bases: 7. The germline gives CDR1 LNHDA, CDR2 SQIVND (reference sequence). This CDR3 region has 14 residues. The chain's CDR3 is CASSPTAGGYEQYF. CDR3 in DNA: TGTGCCAGTAGTCCGACGGCAGGGGGCTACGAGCAGTACTTC.

This chain connects TRBV4-1 to TRBJ1-3; 8 bases match TRBD1. The CDR3 sequence is 16 residues long. CDR1 and CDR2 from the germline V gene are MGHRA and YSYEKL. Trimming at V came to 3 bases and at J to 0 bases, leaving 4 bases not matched to a gene. The DNA of the CDR3 is TGCGCCAGCAGCCAGCCTACAGGGGGCTCTGGAAACACCATATATTTT. This sequence encodes CASSQPTGGSGNTIYF.